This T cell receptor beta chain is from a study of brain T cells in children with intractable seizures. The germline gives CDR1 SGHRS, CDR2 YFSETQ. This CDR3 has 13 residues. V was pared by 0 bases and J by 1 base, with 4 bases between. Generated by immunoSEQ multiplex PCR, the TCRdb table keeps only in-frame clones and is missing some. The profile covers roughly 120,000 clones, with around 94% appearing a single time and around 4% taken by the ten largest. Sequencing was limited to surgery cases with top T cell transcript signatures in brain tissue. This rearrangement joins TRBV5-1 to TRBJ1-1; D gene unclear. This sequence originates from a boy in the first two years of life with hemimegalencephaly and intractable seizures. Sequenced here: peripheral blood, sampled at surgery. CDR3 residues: CASSLGPNTEAFF. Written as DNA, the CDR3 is TGCGCCAGCAGCTTGGGACCGAACACTGAAGCTTTCTTT.